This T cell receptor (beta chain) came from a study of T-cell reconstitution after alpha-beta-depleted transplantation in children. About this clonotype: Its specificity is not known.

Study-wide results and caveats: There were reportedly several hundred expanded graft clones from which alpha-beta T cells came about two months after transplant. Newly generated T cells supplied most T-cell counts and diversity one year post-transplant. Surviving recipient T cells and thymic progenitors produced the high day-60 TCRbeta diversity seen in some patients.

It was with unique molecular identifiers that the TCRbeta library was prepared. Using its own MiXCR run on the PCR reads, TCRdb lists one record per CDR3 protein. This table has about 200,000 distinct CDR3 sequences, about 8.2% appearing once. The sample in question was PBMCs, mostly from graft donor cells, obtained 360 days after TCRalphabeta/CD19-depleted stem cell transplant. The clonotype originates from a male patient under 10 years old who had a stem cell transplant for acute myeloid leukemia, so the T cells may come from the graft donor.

Here the CDR3 DNA reads TGTGCCAGCAGTATCTCGGACAGTGGGAATTCACCCCTCCACTTT. It yields the protein CASSISDSGNSPLHF. V gene TRBV27 combines with J gene TRBJ1-6; weak D call: TRBD1 (6 bases). V lost 5 bases, J lost 7 bases, and 15 bases lay in between. The V gene's germline CDR1 is MNHEY and CDR2 SMNVEV (reference sequence). CDR3 length: 15 amino acids.